The clone carrying this T cell receptor (beta chain) appeared once. Its target is not known. The record originates from a study of cytomegalovirus exposure and HLA in healthy donors. Notes on the study in general: When a later analysis compared HLA-associated TCR beta chains with equally common others, the HLA-associated chains turned out to be more clonally expanded and to have lower generation probabilities.

Germline-derived CDR1 and CDR2 are MRHNA and SNTAGT. The CDR3 contains 17 residues. V shed 2 bases and J 0 bases; nucleotides not matched to a gene: 5. The PCR contained 60 Vbeta and 13 Jbeta primers. Assay: immunoSEQ multiplex PCR; the TCRdb copy retains only in-frame clones and omits some. Found here are 200,000 to 250,000 clones, 80% to 85% of them singletons; the top ten hold roughly 0.71%. The material sequenced was PBMCs. This TCR derives from a boy aged 2 to 10 in good health and CMV-seronegative. This rearrangement joins TRBV6-4 to TRBJ2-1; TRBD2 agrees at 9 bases. CDR3 protein: CASSDKGSGSSYNEQFF. In DNA, the CDR3 is TGTGCCAGCAGTGACAAAGGTAGCGGGAGCTCCTACAATGAGCAGTTCTTC.